This note documents a single TCR beta chain sequence. The table came from immunoSEQ multiplex PCR; TCRdb's copy has only in-frame clones and leaves some out. Of about 300,000 clones in the sample, under 90% were seen once. These data belong to a study of blood T cell repertoires in COVID-19. Study at large: Some COVID-19 samples were acute and others convalescent; all came from the United States, Italy and Spain. PBMCs, B-cell-depleted T cells, or T cells were the source of the cDNA or gDNA that made up the material.

CDR1 MDHEN and CDR2 SYDVKM come from the germline V gene. V gave up 6 bases and J gave up 2 bases; unmatched junction bases: 4. This CDR3 has 15 residues. Patients of the Seattle cohort, enrolled during active infection, were followed longitudinally. The sequence was obtained from a woman aged 30 to 39 with COVID-19, enrolled during active disease. Sequencing used peripheral blood. The gene calls are TRBV28 and TRBJ1-3; 10 bases align to TRBD1. The CDR3 region is CASRSGTGAGNTIYF. Here the CDR3 DNA reads TGTGCCAGCAGATCCGGGACAGGGGCTGGAAACACCATATATTTT.